This passage covers 31 T cell receptor beta chains from one sample sequenced in a study of T cell clusters in autoimmune cytopenias. TRB amplification used around 270 ng of peripheral blood genomic DNA. One tube held mixed TRB-A and TRB-B primer pools for touch-down PCR. For each CDR3 protein, TCRdb gives one entry from its re-call of the multiplex PCR reads, without DNA. The sample holds some 6,000 distinct CDR3 sequences. These records were also assigned to another study, of T cell repertoires in aging, cancer and after chemotherapy.

The sequenced sample consisted of peripheral blood. The source is a human donor in good health.

J is TRBJ2-1 and V is TRBV24-1; TCRdb selects TRBD1, and the lack of DNA leaves this call unchecked. Germline CDR1 KGHDR, CDR2 SFDVKD. The CDR3 covers 14 residues. The CDR3 loop reads CATSETQVYNEQFF.

By frequency, this clonotype registers large (0.1 to 1%). The V gene is TRBV29-1, the J gene TRBJ2-2. Germline V gives CDR1 SQVTM, CDR2 ANQGSEA. There are 11 residues in the CDR3. CDR3 in amino acids: CSVDATGELFF.

This clonotype is medium-sized by frequency. V and J are TRBV12-3 or TRBV12-4 and TRBJ2-7; TCRdb lists TRBD1, though no DNA is available to test this call. This CDR3 spans 15 amino acids. The CDR3 loop reads CASSLMGQGTYEQYF.

Considering frequency, this clonotype is medium-sized. The rearrangement links TRBV15 to TRBJ1-6; without DNA, the TCRdb call of TRBD1 cannot be checked. In germline, CDR1 is LNHNV, CDR2 YYDKDF (reference sequence). CDR3 length: 17 amino acids. CDR3 residues: CATSRGDRAVENSPLHF.

This clonotype counts as medium-sized (0.01 to 0.1%) by frequency. The chain links TRBV19 to TRBJ1-5; TCRdb proposes TRBD1, but this gene call is untestable without DNA. From germline, CDR1 is LNHDA and CDR2 SQIVND (reference sequence). This CDR3 region has 13 residues. This CDR3 reads CASTRGFNQPQHF.

V usage is TRBV6-2 or TRBV6-3 and J usage is TRBJ2-1; the D gene TCRdb calls, TRBD1, cannot be checked with no DNA. Germline assignment: CDR1 MNHEY and CDR2 SVGEGT. CDR3 size: 16 residues. Here the CDR3 reads CASSFLGDNKGNEQFF.

In terms of frequency, this clonotype is medium-sized. V usage is TRBV19 and J usage is TRBJ2-2; there is no DNA to check the TCRdb D call of TRBD2. Looked up from germline, CDR1 is LNHDA and CDR2 is SQIVND (reference sequence). The CDR3 has 16 amino acids. CDR3: CASSRKALANTGELFF.

The V gene is TRBV7-9, the J gene TRBJ2-7; TCRdb lists TRBD1, though no DNA is available to test this call. The germline CDR1 and CDR2 sequences are SEHNR and FQNEAQ (reference sequence). The CDR3 is 16 amino acids. This CDR3 is CASSLGRGGRLYEQYF.

This clonotype is labeled medium-sized based on frequency. This chain links TRBV15 with TRBJ2-3; TCRdb reports TRBD2, a call that lacks DNA to check it against. From germline, CDR1 is LNHNV and CDR2 YYDKDF (reference sequence). The CDR3 loop spans 15 amino acids. CDR3 loop: CATSRDHRGSDTQYF.

The rearrangement uses TRBV12-3 or TRBV12-4 and TRBJ1-6. The CDR3 spans 14 residues. The CDR3: CASSFAGTNSPLHF.

Frequency places this clonotype as medium-sized. The chain links TRBV10-3 to TRBJ2-1. Germline CDR1 is ENHRY and CDR2 is SYGVKD. The CDR3 spans 12 residues. This chain's CDR3 is CAISGNDNEQFF.

The rearrangement links TRBV29-1 to TRBJ1-2; absent DNA, TCRdb's TRBD1 call cannot be checked. Germline loops: CDR1 SQVTM, CDR2 ANQGSEA. The CDR3 consists of 14 residues. CDR3 loop: CSVEGSTGGGGYTF.

This chain links TRBV6-2 or TRBV6-3 with TRBJ2-1. Per germline, CDR1 MNHEY and CDR2 SVGEGT. The CDR3 length is 13 residues. CDR3 residues: CASSEFYNNEQFF.

The chain joins TRBV30 to TRBJ1-4. Per germline, CDR1 GTSNPN and CDR2 SVGIG (reference sequence). The CDR3 is made up of 14 amino acids. CDR3 in amino acids: CAWSKIPAEEKLFF. Using reference TRBV30 and TRBJ1-4 for the parts outside the CDR3, the full variable domain is SQTIHQWPATLVQPVGSPLSLECTVEGTSNPNLYWYRQAAGRGLQLLFYSVGIGQISSEVPQNLSASRPQDRQFILSSKKLLLSDSGFYLCAWSKIPAEEKLFFGSGTQLSVL.

This clonotype counts as medium-sized (0.01 to 0.1%) by frequency. J is TRBJ1-3 and V is TRBV6-2 or TRBV6-3. The CDR3 loop spans 11 amino acids. CDR1 is MNHEY, CDR2 SVGEGT, per germline. CDR3 protein: CASASGNTIYF.

The J gene is TRBJ2-7, the V gene TRBV12-3 or TRBV12-4; TCRdb's D gene call, TRBD1, goes unchecked for lack of DNA. The CDR3 loop spans 13 amino acids. Here the CDR3 reads CASSFDREYEQYF.

By frequency, this clonotype registers medium-sized. The chain couples TRBV5-6 to TRBJ1-1; the D gene TCRdb calls, TRBD1, cannot be checked with no DNA. The germline gives CDR1 SGHDT, CDR2 YYEEEE. This CDR3 spans 13 amino acids. The CDR3 reads CASRGRDLIEAFF.

The J gene is TRBJ2-4, the V gene TRBV6-4; TCRdb names TRBD1, which stays unverified in the absence of DNA. The length of the CDR3 is 14 residues. Germline V gene sequence: CDR1 MRHNA, CDR2 SNTAGT. The CDR3 sequence: CASTRTGGKNIQYF.

V gene TRBV5-1 combines with J gene TRBJ2-7; no DNA is available, so the TRBD1 call from TCRdb remains unchecked. The germline gives CDR1 SGHRS, CDR2 YFSETQ. The CDR3 runs 15 residues. Here the CDR3 reads CASSLGQFLSREQYF.

This chain joins TRBV27 and TRBJ2-2; absent DNA, TCRdb's TRBD2 call cannot be checked. The V gene's germline CDR1 is MNHEY and CDR2 SMNVEV (reference sequence). The CDR3 has 15 residues. The CDR3: CASSLEGGPTGELFF.

Considering frequency, this clonotype is medium-sized. The chain employs TRBV5-1 and TRBJ2-1; TCRdb names TRBD1, which stays unverified in the absence of DNA. CDR1 and CDR2 (germline): SGHRS, YFSETQ. This CDR3 is 12 amino acids long. Here the CDR3 reads CASSVQGNEQFF.

This chain connects TRBV15 to TRBJ1-5; there is no DNA to check the TCRdb D call of TRBD1. Germline values: CDR1 LNHNV, CDR2 YYDKDF (reference sequence). The CDR3 runs 16 residues. The CDR3 is CATSSSQGSEGRVQHF.

The chain uses TRBV6-1 and TRBJ1-1; no DNA is available, so the TRBD1 call from TCRdb remains unchecked. This CDR3 has 14 residues. Germline-derived CDR1 and CDR2 are MNHNS and SASEGT. Here the CDR3 reads CASSPGQWGTEAFF.

In terms of frequency, this clonotype is medium-sized. The genes are TRBV19 and TRBJ2-7; TCRdb indicates TRBD1, and absent DNA this call remains unverified. The CDR3 totals 14 residues. The germline V gene encodes CDR1 LNHDA and CDR2 SQIVND (reference sequence). The CDR3 loop is CASSTRDILYEQYF.

The CDR3: CATSQGQGIAYGYTF. The chain has TRBV6-2 or TRBV6-3 and TRBJ1-2; lacking DNA, the TRBD1 call made by TCRdb goes unchecked. Germline assignment: CDR1 MNHEY and CDR2 SVGEGT. This CDR3 is built from 15 residues.

Considering frequency, this clonotype is medium-sized (0.01 to 0.1%). V usage is TRBV15 and J usage is TRBJ2-7; with no DNA, the TCRdb D assignment of TRBD1 cannot be verified. The CDR3 runs 14 residues. Per the germline V gene, CDR1 is LNHNV and CDR2 is YYDKDF (reference sequence). The CDR3 spells CATSRDPGTHEQYF. Based on the CDR3 plus reference TRBV15 and TRBJ2-7, the full variable domain is DAMVIQNPRYQVTQFGKPVTLSCSQTLNHNVMYWYQQKSSQAPKLLFHYYDKDFNNEADTPDNFQSRRPNTSFCFLDIRSPGLGDTAMYLCATSRDPGTHEQYFGPGTRLTVT.

The V gene is TRBV19, the J gene TRBJ2-2. The CDR3 has 12 amino acids. Looked up from germline, CDR1 is LNHDA and CDR2 is SQIVND (reference sequence). CDR3 residues: CASSMWGGELFF.

The gene calls are TRBV20-1 and TRBJ2-5; without DNA, the TCRdb call of TRBD1 cannot be checked. The CDR3 is made up of 14 amino acids. CDR1 is DFQATT, CDR2 SNEGSKA, per germline (reference sequence). CDR3 residues: CSASPRRGVETQYF.

By frequency, this clonotype registers medium-sized. The chain is built from TRBV6-5 and TRBJ2-7. Germline assignment: CDR1 MNHEY and CDR2 SVGAGI. CDR3 length equals 13 residues. CDR3 amino acids: CASTVSSVGEQYF.

This clonotype is medium-sized by frequency. The V gene is TRBV6-2 or TRBV6-3, the J gene TRBJ2-3; TCRdb's assignment of TRBD1 cannot be checked, as there is no DNA. Germline CDR1 is MNHEY and CDR2 is SVGEGT. The CDR3 contains 16 residues. The CDR3 loop reads CASSYTGTAISDTQYF.

This sequence joins TRBV14 and TRBJ2-3; the D gene TCRdb calls, TRBD2, cannot be checked with no DNA. The germline gives CDR1 SGHDN, CDR2 FVKESK. This CDR3 is built from 13 residues. Here the CDR3 reads CASSQRLADTQYF. The variable domain in full, with the rest retrieved from reference TRBV14 and TRBJ2-3, is EAGVTQFPSHSVIEKGQTVTLRCDPISGHDNLYWYRRVMGKEIKFLLHFVKESKQDESGMPNNRFLAERTGGTYSTLKVQPAELEDSGVYFCASSQRLADTQYFGPGTRLTVL.